Presented here are 11 T cell receptor beta chains from one specimen sequenced in a study of early T cells in non-severe SARS-CoV-2 infection (dated by TCRdb to about 2021). Library prep was done by 5' RACE. The sample was run on a NextSeq 500. Starting from the raw public reads, TCRdb applied fastp trimming at Q25, assembled clones with MiXCR and retained in-frame beta chains. Entries are consolidated by CDR3 protein sequence, retaining the most common genes and DNA. In this sample the table shows tens of thousands of distinct CDR3 sequences, approximately 4% of which occur a single time. The ten largest account for 3% of the sample. The sequencing sample was made of whole blood. These receptors all stem from an adult who was a healthcare worker with PCR-confirmed SARS-CoV-2 infection or an uninfected control (not recorded which).

This chain joins TRBV5-1 and TRBJ2-2; no definite D call. Trimming removed 5 bases at V and 7 bases at J, with 15 bases between. CDR1 and CDR2 from the germline V gene are SGHRS and YFSETQ. The CDR3 runs 14 residues. In DNA form, the CDR3 reads TGCGCCAGCAGGCAGGCTAGTGAAGTCGGGGAGCTGTTTTTT. Protein sequence: CASRQASEVGELFF.

In this sample, this clonotype turned up many times. One junction end disagrees with the germline gene, perhaps due to a read error. This sequence joins TRBV12-3 or TRBV12-4 and TRBJ2-7; perhaps D is TRBD1 or TRBD2 (5 bases each). The CDR3 loop spans 14 amino acids. CDR3 protein: CASSKPGRYYEQYF. CDR3 bases: TGCGCCAGCAGCAAACCGGGACGGTACTACGAGCAGTACTTC.

This clonotype occurred many times. The chain recombines TRBV7-9 with TRBJ2-1; D possibly corresponds to TRBD2 (6 bases). The V end was cut by 2 bases, the J end by 6 bases, with 14 bases between. Germline CDR1 reads SEHNR; CDR2 reads FQNEAQ (reference sequence). The CDR3 runs 15 residues. CDR3 sequence: CASSLRGSALNEQFF. The DNA for the CDR3 is TGTGCCAGCAGCTTACGGGGGTCAGCCCTCAATGAGCAGTTCTTC.

This clonotype has a count of ten or more. This sequence may be a read error, since a much larger clone differs from it by one base. This sequence joins TRBV11-2 and TRBJ2-2, with no clear D. This CDR3 has 13 amino acids. The germline V and J ends were trimmed by 3 bases and 0 bases, with 2 bases remaining between them. Per the germline V gene, CDR1 is SGHAT and CDR2 is FQNNGV. CDR3 sequence reads: CASSFTNTGELFF. The CDR3 nucleotides are TGTGCCAGCAGCTTCACGAACACCGGGGAGCTGTTTTTT.

Many counts were recorded for this clonotype. V and J are TRBV27 and TRBJ2-7; possible D gene TRBD2, 6 bases. The CDR3 runs to 14 residues. Deletions cut 4 bases from V and 4 bases from J, with 14 bases between. Germline values: CDR1 MNHEY, CDR2 SMNVEV (reference sequence). In nucleotides, the CDR3 is TGTGCCAGCAGTTATAGCGGTGGGGGGTACGAGCAGTACTTC. It is translated as CASSYSGGGYEQYF.

V gene TRBV11-2 combines with J gene TRBJ1-6; tentatively, D is TRBD1 (5 bases). Trimming stripped 5 bases from V and 8 bases from J, with 10 bases between. The CDR3 is 13 residues long. CDR1 is SGHAT, CDR2 FQNNGV, per germline. The CDR3 DNA reads as TGTGCCAGCAGCCCTCCAGGGTATTCACCCCTCCACTTT. Translated, it gives CASSPPGYSPLHF. Looking up the rest from reference TRBV11-2 and TRBJ1-6 gives the full variable domain: EAGVAQSPRYKIIEKRQSVAFWCNPISGHATLYWYQQILGQGPKLLIQFQNNGVVDDSQLPKDRFSAERLKGVDSTLKIQPAKLEDSAVYLCASSPPGYSPLHFGNGTRLTVT.

This clonotype was counted at least ten times. The rearrangement uses TRBV11-3 and TRBJ2-1; D ambiguous. CDR1 and CDR2 from the germline V gene are SGHNT and YENEEA. V was trimmed by 5 bases and J by 0 bases, leaving 8 bases between them. This CDR3 is 14 amino acids long. CDR3 loop: CASSPINSYNEQFF. CDR3 sequence (DNA): TGTGCCAGCAGCCCGATCAACTCCTACAATGAGCAGTTCTTC.

The chain uses TRBV7-9 and TRBJ2-7; D is perhaps TRBD2 (6 bases). The CDR3 spans 15 residues. Per germline, CDR1 SEHNR and CDR2 FQNEAQ (reference sequence). Deletions cut 4 bases from V and 0 bases from J, with 13 bases between. The CDR3 DNA follows: TGTGCCAGCAGCTCGCTAGCGAAAAACTCCTACGAGCAGTACTTC. It specifies CASSSLAKNSYEQYF. Based on the CDR3 plus reference TRBV7-9 and TRBJ2-7, the full variable domain is DTGVSQNPRHKITKRGQNVTFRCDPISEHNRLYWYRQTLGQGPEFLTYFQNEAQLEKSRLLSDRFSAERPKGSFSTLEIQRTEQGDSAMYLCASSSLAKNSYEQYFGPGTRLTVT.

This clonotype was found many times. The rearrangement joins TRBV7-6 to TRBJ1-4; no clear D gene. The CDR3 runs 13 residues. Trimming shortened V by 5 bases and J by 8 bases, and 12 bases separated the two germline ends. CDR1 SGHVS and CDR2 FNYEAQ come from the germline V gene. For the CDR3, the DNA is TGTGCCAGCAGCCCGGGTATCGGGGAAAAACTGTTTTTT. It is translated as CASSPGIGEKLFF.

This clonotype showed up many times. The chain combines TRBV14 with TRBJ2-1; D remains unclear. The CDR3 spans 11 residues. Trimming shortened V by 1 base and J by 15 bases, and 10 bases separated the two germline ends. From germline, CDR1 is SGHDN and CDR2 FVKESK. The CDR3 DNA reads TGTGCCAGCAGCCAAGTCCGGGCGGTGTTCTTC. It yields the protein CASSQVRAVFF.

This clonotype was seen repeatedly, ten times or more. The chain combines TRBV12-3 or TRBV12-4 with TRBJ2-3; possibly TRBD2 for D (7 bases). This CDR3 is built from 14 residues. V dropped 9 bases and J dropped 1 base, with 14 bases sitting between them. The CDR3 loop is CASSPGGGTDTQYF. CDR3 DNA sequence: TGTGCCAGTTCGCCGGGGGGCGGCACAGATACGCAGTATTTT.